These T cell receptor beta chains were read from a single sample in a study of resident and recirculating memory T cells in vitiligo. Only in-frame clones appear in the TCRdb table, and some are missing; sequencing was by immunoSEQ multiplex PCR. The sample data list roughly 70 clones. Sequenced sample: non-lesional skin. The receptors come from a male donor with vitiligo. CDR3s include the opening cysteine and the closing phenylalanine or tryptophan. A D gene is named only where the DNA matches it firmly. Not all rows give a size; the values are once, few, many and, for expanded clones, a class.

clone_size: NA; j_call: TRBJ1-6; cdr3_length: 14; v_call: TRBV5-6; d_call: NA; cdr3_aa: CASSYIGGGSPLHF; cdr3_nt: TGTGCCAGCAGTTACATCGGGGGAGGGTCACCCCTCCACTTT
clone_size: NA; j_call: TRBJ2-6; cdr3_length: 18; v_call: TRBV28; d_call: TRBD1; cdr3_aa: CASSFLGQGASGANVLTF; cdr3_nt: TGTGCCAGCAGTTTCCTAGGACAGGGGGCGAGTGGGGCCAACGTCCTGACTTTC
clone_size: NA; j_call: TRBJ1-1; cdr3_length: 10; v_call: TRBV20-1; d_call: TRBD1; cdr3_aa: CSARTGEAFF; cdr3_nt: TGCAGTGCACGGACAGGCGAAGCTTTCTTT
clone_size: NA; j_call: TRBJ1-2; cdr3_length: 14; v_call: TRBV7-3; d_call: NA; cdr3_aa: CASSPNSKVGGYTF; cdr3_nt: TGTGCCAGCAGCCCTAATAGCAAGGTTGGTGGCTACACCTTC
clone_size: NA; j_call: TRBJ2-1; cdr3_length: 19; v_call: TRBV4-3; d_call: TRBD2; cdr3_aa: CASSQETSGGTSSYNEQFF; cdr3_nt: TGCGCCAGCAGCCAAGAAACTAGCGGGGGCACAAGCTCCTACAATGAGCAGTTCTTC
clone_size: NA; j_call: TRBJ2-1; cdr3_length: 18; v_call: TRBV28; d_call: TRBD2; cdr3_aa: CASSFLLGGRGGDNEQFF; cdr3_nt: TGTGCCAGCAGTTTCCTTCTAGGTGGGCGGGGGGGGGACAATGAGCAGTTCTTC
clone_size: NA; j_call: TRBJ2-5; cdr3_length: 9; v_call: TRBV3-2; d_call: NA; cdr3_aa: CAIRGPQYF; cdr3_nt: TGTGCCATCCGGGGTCCCCAGTACTTC
clone_size: once; j_call: TRBJ2-5; cdr3_length: 12; v_call: TRBV19; d_call: TRBD1; cdr3_aa: CASSRDRETQYF; cdr3_nt: TGTGCCAGTAGTAGGGACAGGGAGACCCAGTACTTC
clone_size: NA; j_call: TRBJ2-4; cdr3_length: 16; v_call: TRBV5-1; d_call: TRBD2; cdr3_aa: CASSRSGGLAKNIQYF; cdr3_nt: TGCGCCAGCAGCCGAAGCGGGGGCTTAGCCAAAAACATTCAGTACTTC
clone_size: NA; j_call: TRBJ2-3; cdr3_length: 15; v_call: TRBV19; d_call: NA; cdr3_aa: CASSIRRISTDTQYF; cdr3_nt: TGTGCCAGTAGTATAAGGCGGATTAGCACAGATACGCAGTATTTT
clone_size: NA; j_call: TRBJ1-4; cdr3_length: 15; v_call: TRBV30; d_call: TRBD1; cdr3_aa: CARSGTGKSAEKLFF; cdr3_nt: TGTGCCCGTTCCGGGACAGGGAAGTCGGCTGAAAAACTGTTTTTT
clone_size: NA; j_call: TRBJ2-1; cdr3_length: 19; v_call: TRBV10-1; d_call: TRBD2; cdr3_aa: CASSEYWTSGGADYNEQFF; cdr3_nt: TGCGCCAGCAGTGAGTATTGGACTAGCGGGGGGGCCGACTACAATGAGCAGTTCTTC
clone_size: few; j_call: TRBJ2-7; cdr3_length: 13; v_call: TRBV6-1; d_call: NA; cdr3_aa: CASRNPTTYEQYF; cdr3_nt: TGTGCCAGCAGAAACCCCACAACCTACGAGCAGTACTTC
clone_size: NA; j_call: TRBJ2-6; cdr3_length: 18; v_call: TRBV12-5; d_call: NA; cdr3_aa: CASGFLYAGQSRANVLTF; cdr3_nt: TGTGCTAGTGGTTTCTTATATGCAGGACAAAGTCGGGCCAACGTCCTGACTTTC
clone_size: NA; j_call: TRBJ2-6; cdr3_length: 18; v_call: TRBV7-3; d_call: NA; cdr3_aa: CASSQEKRLQSRANVLTF; cdr3_nt: TGTGCCAGCAGCCAAGAAAAACGCTTACAAAGTCGGGCCAACGTCCTGACTTTC
clone_size: NA; j_call: TRBJ2-4; cdr3_length: 15; v_call: TRBV7-8; d_call: NA; cdr3_aa: CASSFAAIAKNIQYF; cdr3_nt: TGTGCCAGCAGCTTTGCGGCGATAGCCAAAAACATTCAGTACTTC
clone_size: NA; j_call: TRBJ2-1; cdr3_length: 14; v_call: TRBV7-8; d_call: TRBD2; cdr3_aa: CASSLGGGIQSPFF; cdr3_nt: TGTGCCAGCAGCTTAGGGGGGGGGATACAGAGCCCGTTCTTC
clone_size: NA; j_call: TRBJ2-4; cdr3_length: 14; v_call: TRBV30; d_call: NA; cdr3_aa: CAWSVIRAKNIQYF; cdr3_nt: TGTGCCTGGAGTGTTATCAGAGCCAAAAACATTCAGTACTTC
clone_size: NA; j_call: TRBJ2-6; cdr3_length: 17; v_call: TRBV29-1; d_call: NA; cdr3_aa: CSVGGYRVSSGANVLTF; cdr3_nt: TGCAGCGTTGGAGGGTACAGGGTCTCCTCAGGGGCCAACGTCCTGACTTTC
clone_size: NA; j_call: TRBJ2-7; cdr3_length: 15; v_call: TRBV28; d_call: NA; cdr3_aa: CASSQDRQRPYEQYF; cdr3_nt: TGTGCCAGCAGTCAAGACAGACAGCGCCCTTACGAGCAGTACTTC